The 21 T cell receptor beta chains listed next were all sequenced from one sample in a study of control samples from healthy donors and cancer patients. The assay was immunoSEQ multiplex PCR, and TCRdb's table has in-frame clones only and misses some. The sample consists of 96,000 or so clones, more than 80% of them appearing once. The sample taken for sequencing was blood. These receptor sequences come from a man younger than 30 in good health.

This clone was seen a few times. The chain uses TRBV11-2 and TRBJ2-3; D unclear. This CDR3 contains 13 residues. V lost 3 bases and J 2 bases, leaving 6 bases between the germline ends. Germline CDR1 reads SGHAT; CDR2 reads FQNNGV. DNA of the CDR3: TGTGCCAGCAGCTTTCTGAACACAGATACGCAGTATTTT. Amino acid sequence: CASSFLNTDTQYF.

The chain couples TRBV6-2 or TRBV6-3 to TRBJ1-5; D ambiguous. CDR3 size: 15 residues. The germline V gene has CDR1 MNHEY and CDR2 SVGEGT. V was pared by 7 bases and J by 7 bases, with 20 bases between. The CDR3 region has the DNA TGTGCCAGCATCCCGGACTCCACAGCGAGCCAGCCCCAGCATTTT. Its translation: CASIPDSTASQPQHF.

CDR3 sequence (DNA): TGTGCCAGTAGTATACGTCGGCTAGACACTGAAGCTTTCTTT. Protein sequence: CASSIRRLDTEAFF. The chain recombines TRBV19 with TRBJ1-1, with D unresolved. Trimming removed 2 bases from V and 3 bases from J, with 10 bases in between. Germline-derived CDR1 and CDR2 are LNHDA and SQIVND (reference sequence). The CDR3 has 14 residues.

The V call is TRBV24-1, the J call TRBJ1-1; maybe TRBD1 (6 bases). The CDR3 is 17 amino acids. CDR1 is KGHDR, CDR2 SFDVKD, per germline. V dropped 2 bases and J dropped 4 bases, with 19 bases sitting between them. CDR3 sequence: CATSDWGRSGALTEAFF. DNA of the CDR3: TGTGCCACCAGTGATTGGGGGAGGTCGGGGGCCCTCACTGAAGCTTTCTTT.

This chain connects TRBV6-5 to TRBJ1-1; D unclear. Trimming left V 5 bases short and J 8 bases short, with 9 bases between. Germline CDR1 and CDR2: MNHEY and SVGAGI. The CDR3 sequence is 11 residues long. DNA of the CDR3: TGTGCCAGCAGTACAGCCAGGGAAGCTTTCTTT. Residues: CASSTAREAFF.

V and J are TRBV19 and TRBJ1-5, with D maybe TRBD1 (5 bases). Germline CDR1 reads LNHDA; CDR2 reads SQIVND (reference sequence). The CDR3 totals 15 residues. The ends were cut back, 3 bases at V and 12 bases at J, with 21 bases in the middle. CDR3 nucleotide sequence: TGTGCCAGTAGTATGAGATCGGGCGGCAGGGAGGACCAGCATTTT. It encodes CASSMRSGGREDQHF.

This chain uses TRBV6-1 with TRBJ2-2; D is possibly TRBD1 (5 bases). The CDR3 has 17 amino acids. Germline CDR1 and CDR2: MNHNS and SASEGT. V was pared by 3 bases and J by 0 bases, with 14 bases between. The CDR3 DNA is TGTGCCAGCAGTGAGGGTTGGGGCACTACGAACACCGGGGAGCTGTTTTTT. Its translation is CASSEGWGTTNTGELFF.

This chain connects TRBV10-3 to TRBJ1-6; the match to TRBD1 covers 8 bases. The V and J ends lost 2 bases and 7 bases, in that order; junction bases with no gene match: 1. Germline CDR1 and CDR2: ENHRY and SYGVKD. This CDR3 is built from 14 residues. CDR3 in DNA: TGTGCCATCAGTGAGGACAGGGGAAATTCACCCCTCCACTTT. This codes for CAISEDRGNSPLHF.

The gene calls are TRBV27 and TRBJ1-1; 7 bases align to TRBD1. CDR3 size: 13 residues. Germline values: CDR1 MNHEY, CDR2 SMNVEV (reference sequence). Trimming cost V 6 bases and J 4 bases; bases outside gene matches: 5. CDR3 loop: CASRYAGGTEAFF. The CDR3 DNA is TGTGCCAGCAGATATGCAGGGGGCACTGAAGCTTTCTTT.

The rearrangement joins TRBV19 to TRBJ1-1; maybe TRBD1 (6 bases). The germline V and J ends were trimmed by 5 bases and 6 bases, with 19 bases remaining between them. The CDR3 extends over 15 amino acids. Germline V gene sequence: CDR1 LNHDA, CDR2 SQIVND (reference sequence). CDR3 protein: CASSLDQGGGAEAFF. In nucleotides, the CDR3 is TGTGCCAGTAGTCTTGACCAGGGAGGGGGAGCTGAAGCTTTCTTT.

The rearrangement joins TRBV7-8 to TRBJ2-1; 10 bases fit TRBD2. The CDR3 extends over 16 amino acids. Unmatched junction bases numbered 6, after V lost 3 bases and J lost 4 bases. From germline, CDR1 is SGHVS and CDR2 FQNEAQ. The DNA for the CDR3 is TGTGCCAGCAGCTTCACATGGACTAGCGGTTACAATGAGCAGTTCTTC. It encodes CASSFTWTSGYNEQFF.

The chain carries TRBV4-1 and TRBJ2-2; D possibly corresponds to TRBD2 (6 bases). Trimming shortened V by 3 bases and J by 6 bases, and 11 bases separated the two germline ends. The CDR3 is made up of 14 amino acids. Per germline, CDR1 MGHRA and CDR2 YSYEKL. The CDR3 region is CASSQETRSGELFF. As DNA, the CDR3 is TGCGCCAGCAGCCAGGAGACTAGGTCCGGGGAGCTGTTTTTT.

This clone was recorded once. V gene TRBV30 combines with J gene TRBJ2-2; TRBD2 aligns across 8 bases. Germline V gene lookup returns CDR1 GTSNPN and CDR2 SVGIG (reference sequence). CDR3 length equals 17 residues. With 1 base clipped from V and 8 bases from J, the junction kept 15 bases outside the gene matches. In DNA, the CDR3 is TGTGCCTGGAGTGAAAAGAATAGCGGGATACCACGGGGGGAGCTGTTTTTT. Translated, it gives CAWSEKNSGIPRGELFF.

This sequence joins TRBV24-1 and TRBJ2-1, with 10 bases identical to TRBD2. CDR3 length: 16 residues. Germline trimming cut 5 bases from V and 3 bases from J; bases unmatched to any gene: 6. Looked up from germline, CDR1 is KGHDR and CDR2 is SFDVKD. In nucleotides, the CDR3 is TGTGCCACCAGTGCCTCGGGACTAGCGAACTACAATGAGCAGTTCTTC. Translating gives CATSASGLANYNEQFF.

The genes are TRBV2 and TRBJ1-5, with 12 bases fitting TRBD1. The germline CDR1 and CDR2 sequences are SNHLY and FYNNEI. The CDR3 is made up of 17 amino acids. Trimming at V came to 6 bases and at J to 2 bases, leaving 8 bases not matched to a gene. The CDR3 loop reads CASSQGQGAIGNQPQHF. DNA for the CDR3: TGTGCCAGCAGCCAGGGACAGGGGGCAATTGGCAATCAGCCCCAGCATTTT.

The chain carries TRBV6-4 and TRBJ2-3; 13 bases match TRBD2. This CDR3 spans 17 amino acids. Germline lookup yields CDR1 MRHNA and CDR2 SNTAGT. With 3 bases clipped from V and 4 bases from J, the junction kept 7 bases outside the gene matches. The CDR3 DNA reads as TGTGCCAGCAGTGAACTAGCGGGAGGGTCCCCCGCAGATACGCAGTATTTT. As protein: CASSELAGGSPADTQYF.

This clone was observed a handful of times. J is TRBJ2-1 and V is TRBV6-4; D remains ambiguous. The CDR3 is 16 amino acids. Germline V gene lookup returns CDR1 MRHNA and CDR2 SNTAGT. Between the trimmed V and J ends, which lost 0 bases and 0 bases, there was a span of 9 bases. The CDR3 protein is CASSDSSRSSYNEQFF. CDR3 sequence (DNA): TGTGCCAGCAGTGACTCGTCCCGAAGCTCCTACAATGAGCAGTTCTTC.

CDR3 residues: CASSQALLAPGNTIYF. DNA for the CDR3: TGTGCCAGCAGCCAAGCCCTTCTGGCGCCTGGAAACACCATATATTTT. The chain employs TRBV3-1 (or the pseudogene TRBV3-2) and TRBJ1-3, with D uncertain. This CDR3 comprises 16 residues. Germline V gene lookup returns CDR1 LGHDT and CDR2 YNNKEL (reference sequence). V lost 1 base and J 2 bases, leaving 12 bases between the germline ends.

V usage is TRBV29-1 and J usage is TRBJ2-2, with a possible D match to TRBD1 (6 bases). The CDR3 contains 12 residues. The germline gives CDR1 SQVTM, CDR2 ANQGSEA. CDR3 coding DNA: TGCATCACAGGGTCGGTCACCGGGGAGCTGTTTTTT. Translating gives CITGSVTGELFF.

This chain connects TRBV10-1 to TRBJ2-7; the D is unclear. The CDR3 totals 12 residues. Trimming removed 7 bases from V and 5 bases from J, with 12 bases in between. Germline V lookup: CDR1 WNHNN, CDR2 SYGVQD (reference sequence). The CDR3 DNA follows: TGCGCCAGCACAGGCCCCCGGGACGAGCAGTACTTC. It translates to CASTGPRDEQYF.

The chain is built from TRBV27 and TRBJ1-6; no clear D gene. V gave up 6 bases and J gave up 7 bases, with 7 bases separating them. Germline V CDR1 and CDR2: MNHEY, SMNVEV (reference sequence). There are 12 residues in the CDR3. The CDR3 here is CASRGYNSPLHF. In nucleotides, the CDR3 is TGTGCCAGCAGGGGCTACAATTCACCCCTCCACTTT.